The clone carrying this T cell receptor beta chain was picked up many times. As yet, its antigen is unknown. V was cut by 1 base and J by 0 bases, with 7 bases left in between. The CDR3 consists of 15 residues. The germline V gene encodes CDR1 MGHRA and CDR2 YSYEKL. The TCR library protocol attached unique molecular identifiers to the individual cDNA molecules. In TCRdb, the 5' RACE reads were re-called with MiXCR into one record per CDR3 protein. In the table there are almost 45,000 distinct CDR3 sequences, 5.5% to 7.5% of which are singletons. These data originate in a study of early T cells in non-severe SARS-CoV-2 infection. Study-wide context: Sequencing input comprised bulk RNA from unsorted whole blood; chain pairing was not available.

Study-wide results and caveats: Clonotype matching in VDJdb favored anti-spike CD8 responses and did not capture private and CD4 specificities.

This receptor was taken from an adult who was a healthcare worker with PCR-confirmed SARS-CoV-2 infection or an uninfected control (not recorded which). Sequenced material: whole blood. This chain links TRBV4-1 with TRBJ2-1; D remains ambiguous. CDR3: CASSQVSSSYNEQFF. CDR3 sequence (DNA): TGCGCCAGCAGCCAAGTGTCGAGCTCCTACAATGAGCAGTTCTTC.